The 8 T cell receptor beta chains below come from one sample, sequenced in a study of blood T cell repertoires in COVID-19. The repertoire was sequenced with immunoSEQ multiplex PCR; TCRdb's copy has only in-frame clones and lacks some. The repertoire holds under 50,000 clones, with approximately 95% as singletons. The specimen was peripheral blood. These TCRs come from a man in his sixties with COVID-19, enrolled during active disease.

This clone has a single count. The rearrangement uses TRBV9 and TRBJ2-3, with TRBD2 matching over 12 bases. Trimming at V came to 3 bases and at J to 3 bases, leaving 2 bases not matched to a gene. Germline V lookup: CDR1 SGDLS, CDR2 YYNGEE. The CDR3 length is 15 residues. CDR3 residues: CASSGTSGATDTQYF. For the CDR3, the DNA is TGTGCCAGCAGCGGGACTAGCGGGGCAACAGATACGCAGTATTTT.

V is TRBV19 and J is TRBJ1-2; D call uncertain. V was trimmed by 9 bases and J by 8 bases, leaving 16 bases between them. CDR3 size: 12 residues. Germline CDR1 is LNHDA and CDR2 is SQIVND (reference sequence). CDR3 sequence: CASTDGNRGYTF. The CDR3 region has the DNA TGTGCCAGCACGGACGGGAACCGCGGCTACACCTTC.

This rearrangement joins TRBV7-4 to TRBJ1-5; D call uncertain. Germline assignment: CDR1 SGHVT and CDR2 SQSDAQ. Trimming took 5 bases from V and 6 from J, leaving 11 bases between them. The CDR3 has 13 residues. The CDR3 nucleotides read TGTGCCAGCAGCGAGGAGGGCAGTCAGCCCCAGCATTTT. Translation: CASSEEGSQPQHF.

This clone was counted a few times. The J gene is TRBJ1-3, the V gene TRBV28, with a weak D call TRBD1 (5 bases). The CDR3 has 15 residues. V lost 1 base and J lost 0, with 7 bases in between. Germline V lookup: CDR1 MDHEN, CDR2 SYDVKM. The CDR3 loop is CASSLLQVSGNTIYF. CDR3 nucleotides: TGTGCCAGCAGTTTATTACAGGTCTCTGGAAACACCATATATTTT.

This chain connects TRBV3-1 (or the pseudogene TRBV3-2) to TRBJ2-2; 7 positions agree with TRBD1. The CDR3 extends over 15 amino acids. The V gene end was trimmed by 5 bases and the J gene end by 5 bases; junction bases not matched to a gene: 8. Germline V gene data show CDR1 as LGHDT and CDR2 as YNNKEL (reference sequence). The CDR3 nucleotides are TGTGCCAGCAGCTCCAACAGGGGAGAGACCGGGGAGCTGTTTTTT. It is translated as CASSSNRGETGELFF.

The chain joins TRBV9 to TRBJ2-3; 8 bases agree with TRBD2. J lost 3 bases, V lost 4 bases, and 4 bases had no gene match. This CDR3 region has 14 residues. Germline values: CDR1 SGDLS, CDR2 YYNGEE. This chain's CDR3 is CASSPGLETDTQYF. The CDR3 DNA reads TGTGCCAGCAGCCCGGGACTAGAAACAGATACGCAGTATTTT. Filled out from reference TRBV9 and TRBJ2-3, the complete variable domain reads DSGVTQTPKHLITATGQRVTLRCSPRSGDLSVYWYQQSLDQGLQFLIQYYNGEERAKGNILERFSAQQFPDLHSELNLSSLELGDSALYFCASSPGLETDTQYFGPGTRLTVL.

The chain joins TRBV3-1 (or the pseudogene TRBV3-2) to TRBJ1-3, with unresolved D. Germline V gene lookup returns CDR1 LGHDT and CDR2 YNNKEL (reference sequence). V lost 6 bases and J lost 0, with 3 bases in between. The CDR3 is 12 residues long. The CDR3: CASSNSGNTIYF. CDR3 in DNA: TGTGCCAGCAGTAACTCTGGAAACACCATATATTTT.

The chain joins TRBV19 to TRBJ2-7; D is uncertain. CDR1 is LNHDA, CDR2 SQIVND, per germline (reference sequence). The V end lost 4 bases, the J end lost 7 bases, and 17 bases lay between the germline ends. This CDR3 contains 14 residues. CDR3: CASSSRTWAREQYF. The CDR3 nucleotides are TGTGCCAGTAGTAGCCGTACATGGGCTCGGGAGCAGTACTTC.